One TCR beta chain is described in this entry. Its specificity is unknown. V lost 4 bases, J lost 8 bases, and 6 bases stayed unmatched. Germline loops: CDR1 MDHEN, CDR2 SYDVKM. The CDR3 loop spans 14 amino acids. The source of the sample is a study of blood T cells in healthy people across ages. Study background: With template switching, about one barcoded beta molecule was captured per two T cells. Study outcomes and limitations: Diversity was higher, and naive CD4+ cells more numerous, in long-lived donors than in aged donors.

A second PCR of about 6 to 11 cycles used a sample-barcoded 5' primer and a J-beta primer mix. No fewer than 2.5 million CDR3-containing paired-end reads came from each sample. TCRdb re-called the 5' RACE reads with MiXCR, one entry per CDR3 protein. The sample shows some 1.8 million distinct CDR3 sequences, about 39% of them seen only once. The chain joins TRBV28 to TRBJ1-4; 8 bases map to TRBD1. Sequencing was performed on blood. This clonotype originated in a human donor in good health. The CDR3 DNA follows: TGTGCCAGCAGTTCACCGGGACAGGTGGAAAAACTGTTTTTT. Protein sequence: CASSSPGQVEKLFF. Filled out from reference TRBV28 and TRBJ1-4, the complete variable domain reads DVKVTQSSRYLVKRTGEKVFLECVQDMDHENMFWYRQDPGLGLRLIYFSYDVKMKEKGDIPEGYSVSREKKERFSLILESASTNQTSMYLCASSSPGQVEKLFFGSGTQLSVL.